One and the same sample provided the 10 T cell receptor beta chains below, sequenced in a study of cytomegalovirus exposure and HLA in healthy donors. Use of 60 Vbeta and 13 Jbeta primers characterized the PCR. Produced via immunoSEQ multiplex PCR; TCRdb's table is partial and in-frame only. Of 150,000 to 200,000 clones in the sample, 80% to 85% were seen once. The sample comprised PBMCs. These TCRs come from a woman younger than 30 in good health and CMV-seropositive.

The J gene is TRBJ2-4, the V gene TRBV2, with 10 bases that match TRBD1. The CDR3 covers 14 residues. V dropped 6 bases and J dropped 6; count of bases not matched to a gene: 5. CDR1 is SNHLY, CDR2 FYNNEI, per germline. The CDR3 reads CASRLTGGLNIQYF. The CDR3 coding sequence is TGTGCCAGCAGATTGACAGGGGGCCTAAACATTCAGTACTTC.

The CDR3 DNA is TGCGCCAGCAGCCAAGATGTCAGGGGGACCGGGGAGCTGTTTTTT. Translated: CASSQDVRGTGELFF. V is TRBV4-3 and J is TRBJ2-2; 7 nucleotides align to TRBD1. V lost 0 bases to trimming and J lost 5 bases; unmatched junction nucleotides: 3. This CDR3 region has 15 residues. Germline V gene lookup returns CDR1 LGHNA and CDR2 YSLEER.

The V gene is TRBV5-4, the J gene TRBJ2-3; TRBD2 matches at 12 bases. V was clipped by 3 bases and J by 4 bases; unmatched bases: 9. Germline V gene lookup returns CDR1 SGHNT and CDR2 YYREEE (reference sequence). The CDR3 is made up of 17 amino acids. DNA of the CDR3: TGTGCCAGCAGCTCCAGTACTAGCGGGGGGATAGCAGATACGCAGTATTTT. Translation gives CASSSSTSGGIADTQYF. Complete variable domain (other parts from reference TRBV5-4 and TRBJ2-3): ETGVTQSPTHLIKTRGQQVTLRCSSQSGHNTVSWYQQALGQGPQFIFQYYREEENGRGNFPPRFSGLQFPNYSSELNVNALELDDSALYLCASSSSTSGGIADTQYFGPGTRLTVL.

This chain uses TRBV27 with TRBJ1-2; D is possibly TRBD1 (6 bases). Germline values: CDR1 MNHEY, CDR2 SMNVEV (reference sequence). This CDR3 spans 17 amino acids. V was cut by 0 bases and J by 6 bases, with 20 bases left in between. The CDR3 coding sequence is TGTGCCAGCAGTTTATCGCGGGCGCAGGGGCGCAGCCATGGCTACACCTTC. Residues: CASSLSRAQGRSHGYTF.

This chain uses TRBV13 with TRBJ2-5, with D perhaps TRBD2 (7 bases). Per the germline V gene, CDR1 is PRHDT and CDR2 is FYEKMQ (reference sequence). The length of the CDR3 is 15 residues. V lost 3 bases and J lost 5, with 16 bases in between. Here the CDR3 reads CASSLAGARGETQYF. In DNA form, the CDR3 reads TGTGCCAGCAGCTTGGCGGGGGCGCGTGGGGAGACCCAGTACTTC.

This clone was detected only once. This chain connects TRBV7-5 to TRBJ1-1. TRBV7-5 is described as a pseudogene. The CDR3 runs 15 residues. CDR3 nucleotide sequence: TGTGTCAGAAGCTTATCTTTCGGTTGTGGTCCTGAAGCTTTCTTT. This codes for CVRSLSFGCGPEAFF.

The CDR3 coding sequence is TGTGCCAGCAGTGAACGTCGAGGTCGCGAGACCCAGTACTTC. Protein product: CASSERRGRETQYF. V gene TRBV2 combines with J gene TRBJ2-5; the D is unclear. V was pared by 2 bases and J by 5 bases, with 12 bases between. Germline V gene sequence: CDR1 SNHLY, CDR2 FYNNEI. This CDR3 has 14 residues.

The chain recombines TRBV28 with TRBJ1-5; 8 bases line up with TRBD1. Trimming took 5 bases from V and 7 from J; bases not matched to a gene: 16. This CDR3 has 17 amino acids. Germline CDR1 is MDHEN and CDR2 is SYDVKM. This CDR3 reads CASSPTTLYDRGQPQHF. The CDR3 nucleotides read TGTGCCAGCAGTCCCACCACCTTATACGACAGGGGACAGCCCCAGCATTTT.

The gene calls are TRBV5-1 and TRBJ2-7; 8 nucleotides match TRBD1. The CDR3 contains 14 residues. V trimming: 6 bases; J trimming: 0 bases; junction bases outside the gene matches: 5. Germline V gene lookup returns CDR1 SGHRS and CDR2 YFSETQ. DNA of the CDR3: TGCGCCAGCAAAGGGACAGGCGACTCCTACGAGCAGTACTTC. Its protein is CASKGTGDSYEQYF.

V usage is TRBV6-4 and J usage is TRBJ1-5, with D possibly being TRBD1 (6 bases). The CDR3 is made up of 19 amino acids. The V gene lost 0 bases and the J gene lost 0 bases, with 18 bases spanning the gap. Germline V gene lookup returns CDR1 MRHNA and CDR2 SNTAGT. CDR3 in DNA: TGTGCCAGCAGTGACTCGAACCCTGGACAGTTATATAGCAATCAGCCCCAGCATTTT. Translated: CASSDSNPGQLYSNQPQHF.